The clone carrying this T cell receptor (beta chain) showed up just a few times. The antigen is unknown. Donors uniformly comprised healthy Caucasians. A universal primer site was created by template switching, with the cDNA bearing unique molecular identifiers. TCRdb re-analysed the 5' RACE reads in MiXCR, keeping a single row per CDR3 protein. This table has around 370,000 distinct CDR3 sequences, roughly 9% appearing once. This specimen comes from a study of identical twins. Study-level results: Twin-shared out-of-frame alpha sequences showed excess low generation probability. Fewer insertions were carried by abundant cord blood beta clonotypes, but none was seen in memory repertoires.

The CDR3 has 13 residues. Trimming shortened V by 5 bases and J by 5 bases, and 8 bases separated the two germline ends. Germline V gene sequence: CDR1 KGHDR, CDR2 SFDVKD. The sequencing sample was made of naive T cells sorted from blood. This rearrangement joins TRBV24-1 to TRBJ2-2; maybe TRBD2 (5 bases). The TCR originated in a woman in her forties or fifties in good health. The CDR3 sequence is CATSADWTGELFF. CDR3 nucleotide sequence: TGTGCCACCAGTGCGGACTGGACCGGGGAGCTGTTTTTT.